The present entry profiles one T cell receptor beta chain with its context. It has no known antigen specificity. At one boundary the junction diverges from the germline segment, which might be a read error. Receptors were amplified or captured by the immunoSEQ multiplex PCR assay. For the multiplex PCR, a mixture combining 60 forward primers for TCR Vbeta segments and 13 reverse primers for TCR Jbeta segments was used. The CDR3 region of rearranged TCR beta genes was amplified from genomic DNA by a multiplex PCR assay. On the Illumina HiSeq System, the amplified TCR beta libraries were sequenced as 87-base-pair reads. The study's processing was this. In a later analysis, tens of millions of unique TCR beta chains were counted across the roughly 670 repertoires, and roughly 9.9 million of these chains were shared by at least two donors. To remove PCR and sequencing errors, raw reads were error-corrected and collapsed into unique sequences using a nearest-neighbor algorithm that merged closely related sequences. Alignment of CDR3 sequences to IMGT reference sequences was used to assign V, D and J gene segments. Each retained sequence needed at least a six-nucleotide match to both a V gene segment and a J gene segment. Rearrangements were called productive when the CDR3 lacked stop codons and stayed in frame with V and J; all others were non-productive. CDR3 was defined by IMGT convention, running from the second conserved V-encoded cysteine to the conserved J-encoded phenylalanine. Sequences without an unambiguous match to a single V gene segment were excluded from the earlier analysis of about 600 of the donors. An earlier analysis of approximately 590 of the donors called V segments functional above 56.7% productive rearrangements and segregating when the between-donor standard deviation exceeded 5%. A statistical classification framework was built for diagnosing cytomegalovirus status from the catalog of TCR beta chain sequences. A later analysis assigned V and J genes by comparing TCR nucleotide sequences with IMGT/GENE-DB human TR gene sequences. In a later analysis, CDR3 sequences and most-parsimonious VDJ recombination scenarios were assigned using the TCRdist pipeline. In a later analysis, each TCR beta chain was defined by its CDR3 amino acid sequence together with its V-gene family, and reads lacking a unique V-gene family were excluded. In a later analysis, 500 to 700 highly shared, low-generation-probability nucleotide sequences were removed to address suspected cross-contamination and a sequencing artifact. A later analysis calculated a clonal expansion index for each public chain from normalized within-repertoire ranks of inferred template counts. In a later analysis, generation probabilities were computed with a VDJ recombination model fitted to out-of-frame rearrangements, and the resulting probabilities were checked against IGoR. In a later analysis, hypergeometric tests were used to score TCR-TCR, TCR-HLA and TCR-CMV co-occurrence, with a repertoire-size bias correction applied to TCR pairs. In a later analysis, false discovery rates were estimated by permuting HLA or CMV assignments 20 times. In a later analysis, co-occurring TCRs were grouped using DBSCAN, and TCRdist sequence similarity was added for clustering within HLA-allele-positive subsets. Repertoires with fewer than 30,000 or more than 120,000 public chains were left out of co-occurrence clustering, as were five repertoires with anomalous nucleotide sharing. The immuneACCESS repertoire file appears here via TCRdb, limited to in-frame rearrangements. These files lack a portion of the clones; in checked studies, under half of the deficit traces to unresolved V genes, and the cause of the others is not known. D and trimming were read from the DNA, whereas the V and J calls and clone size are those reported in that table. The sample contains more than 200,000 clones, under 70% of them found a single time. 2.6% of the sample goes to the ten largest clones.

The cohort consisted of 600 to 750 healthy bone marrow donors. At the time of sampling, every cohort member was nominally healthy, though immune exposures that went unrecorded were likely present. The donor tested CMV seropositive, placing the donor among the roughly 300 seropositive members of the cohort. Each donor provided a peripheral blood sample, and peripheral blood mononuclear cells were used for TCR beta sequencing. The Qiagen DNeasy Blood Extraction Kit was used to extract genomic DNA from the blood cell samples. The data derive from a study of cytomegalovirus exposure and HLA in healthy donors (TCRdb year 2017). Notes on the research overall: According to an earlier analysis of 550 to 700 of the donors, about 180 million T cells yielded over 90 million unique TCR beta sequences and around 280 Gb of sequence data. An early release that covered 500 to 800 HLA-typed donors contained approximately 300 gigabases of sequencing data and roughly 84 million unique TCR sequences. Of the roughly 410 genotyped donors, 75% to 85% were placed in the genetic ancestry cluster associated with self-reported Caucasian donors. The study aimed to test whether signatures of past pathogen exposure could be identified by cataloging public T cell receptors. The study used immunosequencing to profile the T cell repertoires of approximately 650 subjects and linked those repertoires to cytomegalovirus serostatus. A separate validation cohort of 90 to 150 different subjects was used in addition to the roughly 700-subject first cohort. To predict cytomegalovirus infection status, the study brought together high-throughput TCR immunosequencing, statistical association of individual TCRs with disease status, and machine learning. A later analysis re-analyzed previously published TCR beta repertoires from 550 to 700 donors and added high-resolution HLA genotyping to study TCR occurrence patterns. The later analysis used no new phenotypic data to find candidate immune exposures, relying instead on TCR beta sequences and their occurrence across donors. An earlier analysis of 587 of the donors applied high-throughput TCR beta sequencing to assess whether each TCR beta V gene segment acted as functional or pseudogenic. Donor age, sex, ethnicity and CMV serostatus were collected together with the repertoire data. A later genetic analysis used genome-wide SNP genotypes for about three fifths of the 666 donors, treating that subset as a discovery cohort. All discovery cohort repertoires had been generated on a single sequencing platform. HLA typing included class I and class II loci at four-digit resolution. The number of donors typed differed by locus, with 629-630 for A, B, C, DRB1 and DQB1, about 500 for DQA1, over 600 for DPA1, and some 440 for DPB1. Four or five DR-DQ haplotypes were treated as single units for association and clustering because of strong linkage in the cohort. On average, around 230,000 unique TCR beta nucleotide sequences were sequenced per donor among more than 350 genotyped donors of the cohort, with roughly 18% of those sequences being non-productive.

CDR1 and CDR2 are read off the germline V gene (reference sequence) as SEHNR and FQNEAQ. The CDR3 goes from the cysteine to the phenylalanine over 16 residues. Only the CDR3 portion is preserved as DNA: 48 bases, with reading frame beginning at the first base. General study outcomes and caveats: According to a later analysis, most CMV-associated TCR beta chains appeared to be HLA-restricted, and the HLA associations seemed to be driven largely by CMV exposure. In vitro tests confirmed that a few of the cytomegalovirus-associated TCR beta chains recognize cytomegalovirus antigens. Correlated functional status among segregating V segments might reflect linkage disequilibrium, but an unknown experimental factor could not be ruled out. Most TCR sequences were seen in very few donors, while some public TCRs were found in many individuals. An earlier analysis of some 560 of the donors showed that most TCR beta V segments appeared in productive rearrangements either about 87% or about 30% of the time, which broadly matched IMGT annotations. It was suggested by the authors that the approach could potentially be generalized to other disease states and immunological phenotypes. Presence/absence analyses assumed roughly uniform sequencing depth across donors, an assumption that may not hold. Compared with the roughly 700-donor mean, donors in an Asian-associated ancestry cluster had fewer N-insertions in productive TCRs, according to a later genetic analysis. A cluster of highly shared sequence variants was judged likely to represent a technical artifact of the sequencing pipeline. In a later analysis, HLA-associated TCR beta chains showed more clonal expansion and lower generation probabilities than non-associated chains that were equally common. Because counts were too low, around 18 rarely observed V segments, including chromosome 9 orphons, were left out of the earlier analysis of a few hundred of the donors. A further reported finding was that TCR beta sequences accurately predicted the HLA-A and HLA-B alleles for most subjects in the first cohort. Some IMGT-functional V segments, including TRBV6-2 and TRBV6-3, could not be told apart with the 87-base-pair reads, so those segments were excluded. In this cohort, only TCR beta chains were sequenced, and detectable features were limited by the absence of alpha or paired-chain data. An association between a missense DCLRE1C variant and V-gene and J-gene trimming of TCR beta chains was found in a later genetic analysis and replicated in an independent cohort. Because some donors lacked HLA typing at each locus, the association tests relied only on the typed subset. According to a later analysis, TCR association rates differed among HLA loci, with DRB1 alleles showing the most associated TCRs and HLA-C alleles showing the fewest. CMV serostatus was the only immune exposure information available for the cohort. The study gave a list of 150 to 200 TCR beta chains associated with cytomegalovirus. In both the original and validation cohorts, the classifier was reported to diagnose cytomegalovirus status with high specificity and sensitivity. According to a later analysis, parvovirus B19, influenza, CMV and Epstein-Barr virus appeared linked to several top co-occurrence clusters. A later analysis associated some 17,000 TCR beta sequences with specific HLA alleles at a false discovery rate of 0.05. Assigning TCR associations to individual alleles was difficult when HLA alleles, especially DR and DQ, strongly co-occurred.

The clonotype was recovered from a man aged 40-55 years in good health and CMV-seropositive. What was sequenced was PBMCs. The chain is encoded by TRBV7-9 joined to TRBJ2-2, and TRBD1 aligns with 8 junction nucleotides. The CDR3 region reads CSSSLAGGRSSGELFF. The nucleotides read TGTTCCAGCAGCTTAGCAGGGGGCCGCTCGTCCGGGGAGCTGTTTTTT.